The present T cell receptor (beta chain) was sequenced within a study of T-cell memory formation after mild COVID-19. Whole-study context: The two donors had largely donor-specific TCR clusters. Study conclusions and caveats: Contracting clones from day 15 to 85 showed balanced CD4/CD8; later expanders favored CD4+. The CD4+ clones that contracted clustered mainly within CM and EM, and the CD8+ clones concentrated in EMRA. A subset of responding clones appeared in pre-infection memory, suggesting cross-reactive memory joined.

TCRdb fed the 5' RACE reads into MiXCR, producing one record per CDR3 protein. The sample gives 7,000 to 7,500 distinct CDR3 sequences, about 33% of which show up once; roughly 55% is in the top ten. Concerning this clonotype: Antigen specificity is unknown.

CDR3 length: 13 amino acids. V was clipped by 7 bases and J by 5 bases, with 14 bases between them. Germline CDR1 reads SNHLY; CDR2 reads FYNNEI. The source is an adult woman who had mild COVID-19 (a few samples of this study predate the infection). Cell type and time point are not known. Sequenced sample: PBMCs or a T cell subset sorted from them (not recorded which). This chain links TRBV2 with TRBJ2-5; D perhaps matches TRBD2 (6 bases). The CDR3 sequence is CASTRWGEETQYF. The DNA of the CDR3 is TGTGCCAGCACTCGTTGGGGGGAGGAGACCCAGTACTTC.